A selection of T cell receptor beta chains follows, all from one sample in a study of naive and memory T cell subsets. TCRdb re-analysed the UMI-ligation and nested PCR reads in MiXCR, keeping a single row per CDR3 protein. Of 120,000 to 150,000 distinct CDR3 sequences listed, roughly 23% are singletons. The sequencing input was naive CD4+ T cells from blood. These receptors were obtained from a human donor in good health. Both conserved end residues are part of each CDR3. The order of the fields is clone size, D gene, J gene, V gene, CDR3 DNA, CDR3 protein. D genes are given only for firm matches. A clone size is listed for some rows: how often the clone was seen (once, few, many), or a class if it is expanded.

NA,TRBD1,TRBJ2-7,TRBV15,TGTGCCACCAGCAGAGGAAAGCAGGGGGCTGGGGACGAGCAGTACTTC,CATSRGKQGAGDEQYF
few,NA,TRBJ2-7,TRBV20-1,TGCAGTGCAACTGACAGGCACTACGAGCAGTACTTC,CSATDRHYEQYF
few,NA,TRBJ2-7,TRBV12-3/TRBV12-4,TGTGCCAGCAGTTCGGGGACGAGGGTCGTCCACGAGCAGTACTTC,CASSSGTRVVHEQYF
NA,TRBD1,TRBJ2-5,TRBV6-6,TGTGCCAGCAGTTACGGACAGGGGGTTGCGGAGACCCAGTACTTC,CASSYGQGVAETQYF
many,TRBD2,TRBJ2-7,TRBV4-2,TGTGCCAGCAGCCAAGATAGGGCTAAGGGGAGGGACGAGCAGTACTTC,CASSQDRAKGRDEQYF
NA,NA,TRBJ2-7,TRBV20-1,TGCAGTGCAGAGAGGGGCTACGAGCAGTACTTC,CSAERGYEQYF
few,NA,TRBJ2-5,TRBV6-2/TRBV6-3,TGTGCCAGCAGTTACGTCCGCAGCCAAGAGACCCAGTACTTC,CASSYVRSQETQYF
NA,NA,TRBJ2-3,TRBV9,TGTGCCAGCAGCGTAGCTACTTTGTCAGGGAACGGGAACACAGATACGCAGTATTTT,CASSVATLSGNGNTDTQYF
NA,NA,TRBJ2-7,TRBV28,TGTGCCAGCAGTTTACAGCACCCGGGTCCGACTCAGTACTTC,CASSLQHPGPTQYF
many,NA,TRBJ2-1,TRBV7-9,TGTGCCAGCAGCTTTCGACAAGACTCCTCCAATGAGCAGTTCTTC,CASSFRQDSSNEQFF
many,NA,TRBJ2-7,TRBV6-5,TGTGCCAGCAGGTCGACCGGTTTGGAGCAGTACTTC,CASRSTGLEQYF
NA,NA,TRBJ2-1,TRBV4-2,TGTGCCAGCAGCCACCTCGACGGGGCCAAGGATGAGCAGTTCTTC,CASSHLDGAKDEQFF
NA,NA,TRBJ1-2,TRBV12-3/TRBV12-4,TGTGCCAGCAGTTTAGGTAACAGGTTACATGGCTACACCTTC,CASSLGNRLHGYTF
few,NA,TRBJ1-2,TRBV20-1,TGCAGTGCTAGTGGGGCCCTCTATGGCTACACCTTC,CSASGALYGYTF
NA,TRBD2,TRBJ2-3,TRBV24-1,TGTGCCACCAGTGATGAACCGACTAGCGGTTACACAGATACGCAGTATTTT,CATSDEPTSGYTDTQYF
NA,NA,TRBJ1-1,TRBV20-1,TGCAGTGCTAGCCCGGGGGCGATAGAAGCTTTCTTT,CSASPGAIEAFF
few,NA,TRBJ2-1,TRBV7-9,TGTGCCAGCAGCCAACCGGGGATCTCCTACAATGAGCAGTTCTTC,CASSQPGISYNEQFF
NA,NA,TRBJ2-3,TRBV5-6,TGTGCCAGCAGCTTGGTTGTGCGGAGAGCTAGCACAGATACGCAGTATTTT,CASSLVVRRASTDTQYF
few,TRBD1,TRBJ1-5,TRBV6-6,TGTGCCAGTCGACAGGGACCGGGACAGCCCCAGCATTTT,CASRQGPGQPQHF
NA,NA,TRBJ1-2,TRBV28,TGTGCCAGCAGTTTGGGGAGGAACTATGGCTACACCTTC,CASSLGRNYGYTF
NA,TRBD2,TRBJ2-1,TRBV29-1,TGCAGCGTTTCCGAGCGGGGTTTCTCCTACAATGAGCAGTTCTTC,CSVSERGFSYNEQFF
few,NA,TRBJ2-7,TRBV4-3,TGCGCCAGCAGCCAAGGGGTTGTTCGGGGCGAGCAGTACTTC,CASSQGVVRGEQYF
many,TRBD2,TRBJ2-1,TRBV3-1,TGTGCCAGCAGCGCACTTAGCGGGAGCAAATACAATGAGCAGTTCTTC,CASSALSGSKYNEQFF
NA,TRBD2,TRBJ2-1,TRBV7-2,TGTGCCAGCAGCTCTAGCGGAGAGCAGTTCTTC,CASSSSGEQFF
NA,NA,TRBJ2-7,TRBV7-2,TGTGCCAGCAGCTTATGGGGAAGCTCCTACGAGCAGTACTTC,CASSLWGSSYEQYF
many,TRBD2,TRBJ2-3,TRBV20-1,TGCAGTGCTAGGGGACTAGCGAGCACAGATACGCAGTATTTT,CSARGLASTDTQYF
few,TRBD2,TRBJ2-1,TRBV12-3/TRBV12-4,TGTGCCAGCAGTTTATGGCTAGCGGGCTACAATGAGCAGTTCTTC,CASSLWLAGYNEQFF
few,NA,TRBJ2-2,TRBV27,TGTGCCAGCACACTAGTGGGCACCGGGGAGCTGTTTTTT,CASTLVGTGELFF
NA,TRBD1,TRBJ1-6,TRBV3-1,TGTGCCAGCAGCCTCAACAGGGGTTCACCCCTCCACTTT,CASSLNRGSPLHF
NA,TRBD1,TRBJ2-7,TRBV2,TGTGCCAGCAGCACTAACCGGGACAGCCAATCCTACGAGCAGTACTTC,CASSTNRDSQSYEQYF
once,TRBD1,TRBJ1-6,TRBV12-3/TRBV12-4,TGTGCCACCCGACAGGGGATTTCACCCCTCCACTTT,CATRQGISPLHF
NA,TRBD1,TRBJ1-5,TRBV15,TGTGCCACCAGCATTATAGGACAGGGGAGGGATCAGCCCCAGCATTTT,CATSIIGQGRDQPQHF
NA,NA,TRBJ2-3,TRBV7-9,TGTGCCAGCGCTTCCCCCCGGGACAAGGACACAGATACGCAGTATTTT,CASASPRDKDTDTQYF
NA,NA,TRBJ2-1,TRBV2,TGTGCCAGCACACAGGGTGGAGAAGACAATGAGCAGTTCTTC,CASTQGGEDNEQFF
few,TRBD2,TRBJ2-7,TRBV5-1,TGCGCCAGCAGCTCCAAGACTAGCGGGAGAGGCGAGCAGTACTTC,CASSSKTSGRGEQYF
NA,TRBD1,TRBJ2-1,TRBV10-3,TGTGCCATCAGTGAGTACGGGACAGCGGATCGGGAGCAGTTCTTC,CAISEYGTADREQFF
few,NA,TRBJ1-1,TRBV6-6,TGTGCCAGCAGTTATAAGGCTCGCGGCACTGAAGCTTTCTTT,CASSYKARGTEAFF
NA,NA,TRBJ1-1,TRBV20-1,TGCAGTGCTAGAGGCGACACAAACACTGAAGCTTTCTTT,CSARGDTNTEAFF
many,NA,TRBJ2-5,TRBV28,TGTGCCAGCAGTTTACAGGGCATCCGAGAGACCCAGTACTTC,CASSLQGIRETQYF
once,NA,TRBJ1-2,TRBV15,TGTGCCACCAGCAGAGAGGACAAATTCTATGGCTACACCTTC,CATSREDKFYGYTF
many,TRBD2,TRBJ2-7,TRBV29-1,TGCAGCGTTGCGCTGGGACTAGCGGCCTACGAGCAGTACTTC,CSVALGLAAYEQYF
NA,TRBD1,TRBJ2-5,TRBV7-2,TGTGCCAGCAGCCTCGACAGGGGGCATGAGACCCAGTACTTC,CASSLDRGHETQYF
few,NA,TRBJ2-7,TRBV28,TGTGCCAGCAACATGTTGGGTTCCGAGCAGTACTTC,CASNMLGSEQYF
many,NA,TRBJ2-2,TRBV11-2,TGTGCCAGCAGCCCCTACAAGGACACCGGGGAGCTGTTTTTT,CASSPYKDTGELFF
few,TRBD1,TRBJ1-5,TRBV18,TGTGCCAGCTCGCCCACAGGGGGCAATCAGCCCCAGCATTTT,CASSPTGGNQPQHF
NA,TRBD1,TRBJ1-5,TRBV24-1,TGTGCCACCAGTGATTCCGGACAGGGAGGACAGCCCCAGCATTTT,CATSDSGQGGQPQHF
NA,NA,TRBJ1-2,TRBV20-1,TGCAGTGCTAAATCCGTAGGCTACACCTTC,CSAKSVGYTF
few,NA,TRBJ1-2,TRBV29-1,TGCAGCGTTGAACGGGTTACTAACTATGGCTACACCTTC,CSVERVTNYGYTF
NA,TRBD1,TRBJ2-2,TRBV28,TGTGCCAGCAGCCCGGACAGGGGTTACCCCGGGGAGCTGTTTTTT,CASSPDRGYPGELFF